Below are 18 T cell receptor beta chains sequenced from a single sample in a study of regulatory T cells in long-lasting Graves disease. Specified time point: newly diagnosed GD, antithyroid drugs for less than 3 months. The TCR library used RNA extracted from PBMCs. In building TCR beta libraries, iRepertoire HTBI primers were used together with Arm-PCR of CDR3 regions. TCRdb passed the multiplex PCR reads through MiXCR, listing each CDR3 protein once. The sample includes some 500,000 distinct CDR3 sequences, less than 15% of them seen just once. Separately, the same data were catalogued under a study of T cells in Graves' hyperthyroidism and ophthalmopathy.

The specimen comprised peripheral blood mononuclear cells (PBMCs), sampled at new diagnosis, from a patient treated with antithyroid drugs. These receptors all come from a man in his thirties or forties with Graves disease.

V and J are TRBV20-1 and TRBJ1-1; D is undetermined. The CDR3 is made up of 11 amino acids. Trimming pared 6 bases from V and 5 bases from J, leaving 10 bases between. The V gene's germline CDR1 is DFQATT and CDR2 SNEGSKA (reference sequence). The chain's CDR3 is CSASVGTEAFF. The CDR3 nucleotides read TGCAGTGCCTCCGTGGGGACTGAAGCTTTCTTT.

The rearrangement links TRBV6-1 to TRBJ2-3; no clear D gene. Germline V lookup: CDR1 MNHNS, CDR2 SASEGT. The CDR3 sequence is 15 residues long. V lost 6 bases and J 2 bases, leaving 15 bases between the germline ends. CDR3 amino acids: CASSSGLPLTDTQYF. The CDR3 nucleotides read TGTGCCAGCAGCTCCGGGCTACCGCTCACAGATACGCAGTATTTT.

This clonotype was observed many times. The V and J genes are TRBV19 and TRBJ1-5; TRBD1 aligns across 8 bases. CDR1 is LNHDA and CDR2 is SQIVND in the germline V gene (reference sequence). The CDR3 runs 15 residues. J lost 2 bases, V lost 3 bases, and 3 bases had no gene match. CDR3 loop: CASSIDRGGNQPQHF. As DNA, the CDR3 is TGTGCCAGTAGTATCGACAGGGGTGGCAATCAGCCCCAGCATTTT.

CDR3 sequence reads: CAIGYRDTEWGTFF. The CDR3 coding sequence is TGTGCCATCGGTTACCGGGACACAGAGTGGGGTACTTTCTTT. The V call is TRBV10-3, the J call TRBJ1-1, with D perhaps TRBD1 (6 bases). V was pared by 8 bases and J by 12 bases, with 25 bases between. CDR1 and CDR2 (germline): ENHRY, SYGVKD. This CDR3 is built from 14 residues.

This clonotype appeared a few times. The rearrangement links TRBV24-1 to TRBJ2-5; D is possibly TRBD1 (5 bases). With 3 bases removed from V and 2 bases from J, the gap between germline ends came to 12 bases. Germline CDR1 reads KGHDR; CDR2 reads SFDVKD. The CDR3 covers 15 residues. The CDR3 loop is CATSDALDSQETQYF. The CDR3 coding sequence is TGTGCCACCAGTGATGCCCTCGACAGTCAAGAGACCCAGTACTTC.

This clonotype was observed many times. CDR3 in DNA: TGCGCCAGCAGGAACACGGAGGGAGCCTACGAGCAGTACTTC. Its protein is CASRNTEGAYEQYF. This chain joins TRBV5-1 and TRBJ2-7, with D possibly TRBD2 on 6 matching bases. CDR3 size: 14 residues. Deletions cut 5 bases from V and 2 bases from J, with 14 bases between. CDR1 and CDR2 from the germline V gene are SGHRS and YFSETQ.

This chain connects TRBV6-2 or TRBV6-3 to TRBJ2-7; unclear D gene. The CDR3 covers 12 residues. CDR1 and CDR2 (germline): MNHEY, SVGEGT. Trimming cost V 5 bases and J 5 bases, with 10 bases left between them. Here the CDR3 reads CASSHTVDEQYF. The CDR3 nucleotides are TGTGCCAGCAGTCACACTGTGGACGAGCAGTACTTC.

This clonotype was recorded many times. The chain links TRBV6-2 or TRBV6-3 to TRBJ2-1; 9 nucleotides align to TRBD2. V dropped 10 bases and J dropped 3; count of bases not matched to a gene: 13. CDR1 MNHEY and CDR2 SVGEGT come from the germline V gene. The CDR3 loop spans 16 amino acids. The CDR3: CATAIFGGRDYNEQFF. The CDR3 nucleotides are TGTGCCACAGCAATTTTCGGCGGGAGGGACTACAATGAGCAGTTCTTC.

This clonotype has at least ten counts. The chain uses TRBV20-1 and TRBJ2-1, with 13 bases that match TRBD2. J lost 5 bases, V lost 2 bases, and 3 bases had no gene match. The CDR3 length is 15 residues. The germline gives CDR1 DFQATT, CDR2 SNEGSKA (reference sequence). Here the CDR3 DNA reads TGCAGTGCTAGATCGGGACTAGCGGGAAACAATGAGCAGTTCTTC. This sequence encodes CSARSGLAGNNEQFF.

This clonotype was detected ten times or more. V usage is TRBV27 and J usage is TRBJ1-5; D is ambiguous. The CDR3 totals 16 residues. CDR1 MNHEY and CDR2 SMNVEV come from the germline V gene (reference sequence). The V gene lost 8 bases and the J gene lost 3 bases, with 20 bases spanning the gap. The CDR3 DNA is TGTGCCAGCCGACCTTCGACCATCGTACCCAATCAGCCCCAGCATTTT. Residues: CASRPSTIVPNQPQHF.

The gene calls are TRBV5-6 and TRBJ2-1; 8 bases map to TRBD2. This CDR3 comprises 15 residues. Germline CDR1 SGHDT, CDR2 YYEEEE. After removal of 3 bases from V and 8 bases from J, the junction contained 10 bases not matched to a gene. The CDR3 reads CASSSLGRARDEQFF. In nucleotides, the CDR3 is TGTGCCAGCAGCTCCCTCGGGAGGGCCAGGGATGAGCAGTTCTTC.

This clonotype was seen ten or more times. CDR3 sequence: CAWSKASTGPQHF. CDR3 nucleotides: TGTGCCTGGAGCAAGGCATCGACCGGGCCCCAGCATTTT. The chain has TRBV30 and TRBJ1-5; no definite D call. The CDR3 is 13 residues long. Per germline, CDR1 GTSNPN and CDR2 SVGIG (reference sequence). V lost 3 bases and J lost 9, with 15 bases in between.

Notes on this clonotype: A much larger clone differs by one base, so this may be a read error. The CDR3 here is CSANPQSGSSYNEQYF. The CDR3 DNA follows: TGCAGTGCTAACCCTCAAAGCGGGAGCTCCTACAATGAGCAGTACTTC. The rearrangement joins TRBV20-1 to TRBJ2-7; 8 nucleotides agree with TRBD2. With V trimmed by 4 bases and J by 7 bases, 18 bases remained unmatched. The CDR3 is made up of 16 amino acids. Germline V gene lookup returns CDR1 DFQATT and CDR2 SNEGSKA (reference sequence).

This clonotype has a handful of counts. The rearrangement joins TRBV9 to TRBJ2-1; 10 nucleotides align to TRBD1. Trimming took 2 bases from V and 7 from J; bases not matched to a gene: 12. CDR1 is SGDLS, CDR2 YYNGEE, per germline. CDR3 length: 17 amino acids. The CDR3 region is CASSVSPGTGVPNEQFF. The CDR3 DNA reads TGTGCCAGCAGCGTGAGTCCCGGGACAGGGGTTCCGAATGAGCAGTTCTTC.

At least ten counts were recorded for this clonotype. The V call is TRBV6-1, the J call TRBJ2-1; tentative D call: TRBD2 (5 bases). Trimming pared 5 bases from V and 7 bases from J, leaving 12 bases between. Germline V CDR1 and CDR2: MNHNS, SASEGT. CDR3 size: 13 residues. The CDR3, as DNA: TGTGCCAGCAGTCCCCAAACGGGGAATGAGCAGTTCTTC. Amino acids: CASSPQTGNEQFF.

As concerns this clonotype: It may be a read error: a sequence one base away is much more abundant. CDR3 region: CASSLGSSGTYEQYF. The CDR3, as DNA: TGTGCCAGCAGCTTAGGGTCTAGCGGCACCTACGAGCAGTACTTC. J is TRBJ2-7 and V is TRBV7-6, with 7 bases aligning to TRBD2. The V segment lost 1 base and the J segment 2 bases; nucleotides outside the gene matches: 5. The CDR3 length is 15 residues. Germline CDR1 and CDR2: SGHVS and FNYEAQ.

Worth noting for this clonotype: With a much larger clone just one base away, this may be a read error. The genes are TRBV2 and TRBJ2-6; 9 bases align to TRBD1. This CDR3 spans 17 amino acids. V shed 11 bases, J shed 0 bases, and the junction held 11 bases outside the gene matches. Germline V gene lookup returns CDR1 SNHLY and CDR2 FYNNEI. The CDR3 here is CACMGGQGVSGANVLTF. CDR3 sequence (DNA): TGTGCCTGCATGGGGGGACAGGGCGTCTCTGGGGCCAACGTCCTGACTTTC.

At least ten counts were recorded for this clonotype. In DNA form, the CDR3 reads TGTGCCACCAGCATCGAAGGAGGGAGGCAGTACTTC. This translates into CATSIEGGRQYF. The rearrangement joins TRBV15 to TRBJ2-7, with D possibly TRBD2 on 6 matching bases. The CDR3 consists of 12 residues. V lost 4 bases and J lost 9, with 13 bases in between. Germline CDR1 reads LNHNV; CDR2 reads YYDKDF (reference sequence).